Listed here is a single T cell receptor beta chain. The record originates from a study of shared clonotypes between healthy human individuals. Repertoires were generated with immunoSEQ multiplex PCR, while TCRdb's copy carries only in-frame clones and drops some. In the table there are 2 million to 2.5 million clones, over 85% of which are singletons. The TCR sequence derives from a young man in good health. Some clones in this sample may be carry-over from other donors' samples. Sequenced material: naive CD4+ T cells from PBMCs. Indicated subset: CD45RA+ positively selected.

The CDR3 protein is CASSYATERQFF. DNA of the CDR3: TGTGCCAGCAGTTACGCAACCGAGAGGCAGTTCTTC. The V and J genes are TRBV6-6 and TRBJ2-1; D gene uncertain. This CDR3 comprises 12 residues. Trimming took 2 bases from V and 12 from J, leaving 11 bases between them. Germline V gene data show CDR1 as MNHNY and CDR2 as SVGAGI (reference sequence).